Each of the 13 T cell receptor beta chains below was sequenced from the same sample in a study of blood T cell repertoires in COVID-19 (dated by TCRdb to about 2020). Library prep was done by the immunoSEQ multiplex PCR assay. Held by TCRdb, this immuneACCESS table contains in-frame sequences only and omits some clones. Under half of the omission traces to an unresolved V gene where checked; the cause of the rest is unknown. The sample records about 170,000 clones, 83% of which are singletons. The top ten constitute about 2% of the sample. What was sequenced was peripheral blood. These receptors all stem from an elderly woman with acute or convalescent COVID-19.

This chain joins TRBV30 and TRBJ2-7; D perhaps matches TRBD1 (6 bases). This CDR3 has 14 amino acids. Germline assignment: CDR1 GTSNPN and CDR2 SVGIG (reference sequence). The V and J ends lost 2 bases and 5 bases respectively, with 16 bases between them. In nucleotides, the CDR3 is TGTGCCTGGAGTCCAGGGACATTCCTTGACGAGCAGTACTTC. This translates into CAWSPGTFLDEQYF.

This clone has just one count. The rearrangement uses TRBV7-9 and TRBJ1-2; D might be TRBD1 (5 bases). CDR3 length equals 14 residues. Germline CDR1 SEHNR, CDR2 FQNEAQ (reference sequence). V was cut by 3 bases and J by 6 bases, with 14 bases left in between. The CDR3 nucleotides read TGTGCCAGCAGCTTTGGAAACCAGGGAAATGGCTACACCTTC. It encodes CASSFGNQGNGYTF. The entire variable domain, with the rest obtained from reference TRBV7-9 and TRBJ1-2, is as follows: DTGVSQNPRHKITKRGQNVTFRCDPISEHNRLYWYRQTLGQGPEFLTYFQNEAQLEKSRLLSDRFSAERPKGSFSTLEIQRTEQGDSAMYLCASSFGNQGNGYTFGSGTRLTVV.

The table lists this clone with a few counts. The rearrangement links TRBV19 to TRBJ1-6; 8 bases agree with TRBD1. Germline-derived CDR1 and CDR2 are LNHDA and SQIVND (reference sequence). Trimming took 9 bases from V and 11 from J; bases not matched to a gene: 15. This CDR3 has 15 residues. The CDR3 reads CASSPRDRFMAPLHF. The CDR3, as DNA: TGTGCCAGCTCACCCCGGGACAGGTTCATGGCACCCCTCCACTTT.

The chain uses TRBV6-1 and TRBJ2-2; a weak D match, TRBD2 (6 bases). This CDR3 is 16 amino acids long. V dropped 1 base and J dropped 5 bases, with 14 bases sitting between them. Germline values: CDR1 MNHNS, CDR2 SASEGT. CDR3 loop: CASSEGWGVETGELFF. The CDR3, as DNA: TGTGCCAGCAGTGAAGGATGGGGGGTTGAGACCGGGGAGCTGTTTTTT.

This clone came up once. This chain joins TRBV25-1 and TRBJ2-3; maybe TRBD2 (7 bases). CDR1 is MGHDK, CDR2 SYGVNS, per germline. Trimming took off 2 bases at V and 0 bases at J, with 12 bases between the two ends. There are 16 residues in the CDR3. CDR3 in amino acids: CASSEGGGGSTDTQYF. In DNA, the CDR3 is TGTGCCAGCAGTGAAGGCGGCGGGGGCAGCACAGATACGCAGTATTTT.

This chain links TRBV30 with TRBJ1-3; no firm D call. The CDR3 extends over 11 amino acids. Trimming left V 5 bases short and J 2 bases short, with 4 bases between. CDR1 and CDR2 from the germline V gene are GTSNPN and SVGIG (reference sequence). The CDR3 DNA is TGTGCCTGGGACACTGGAAACACCATATATTTT. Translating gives CAWDTGNTIYF.

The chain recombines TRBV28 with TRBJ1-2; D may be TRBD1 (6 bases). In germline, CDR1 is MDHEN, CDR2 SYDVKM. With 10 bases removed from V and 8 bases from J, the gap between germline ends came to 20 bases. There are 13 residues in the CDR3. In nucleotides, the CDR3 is TGTGCCACCACCACGGGGGGGCCCGGGGGCTACACCTTC. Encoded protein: CATTTGGPGGYTF.

DNA of the CDR3: TGCGCCAGCAGACAATCGACAGGCGCAGAGACCCAGTACTTC. Residues: CASRQSTGAETQYF. The V gene is TRBV5-1, the J gene TRBJ2-5; a possible D gene is TRBD1 (6 bases). This CDR3 has 14 amino acids. Between the trimmed V and J ends, which lost 5 bases and 4 bases, there was a span of 15 bases. The germline CDR1 and CDR2 sequences are SGHRS and YFSETQ.

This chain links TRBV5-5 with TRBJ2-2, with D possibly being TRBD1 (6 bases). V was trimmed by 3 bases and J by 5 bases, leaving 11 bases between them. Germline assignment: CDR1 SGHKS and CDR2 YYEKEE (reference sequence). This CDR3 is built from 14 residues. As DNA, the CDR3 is TGTGCCAGCAGCTGGGACATCGGTACCGGGGAGCTGTTTTTT. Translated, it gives CASSWDIGTGELFF.

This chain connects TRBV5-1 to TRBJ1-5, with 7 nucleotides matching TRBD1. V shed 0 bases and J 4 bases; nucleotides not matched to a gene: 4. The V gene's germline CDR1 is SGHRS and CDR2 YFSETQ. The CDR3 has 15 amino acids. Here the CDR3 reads CASSLDGTDNQPQHF. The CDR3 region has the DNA TGCGCCAGCAGCTTGGACGGGACAGATAATCAGCCCCAGCATTTT.

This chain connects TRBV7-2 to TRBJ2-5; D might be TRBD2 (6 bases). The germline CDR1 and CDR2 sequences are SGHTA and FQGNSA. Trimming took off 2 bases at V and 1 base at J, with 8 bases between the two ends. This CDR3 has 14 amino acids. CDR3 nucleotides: TGTGCCAGCAGCTTAACGGGACTCCAAGAGACCCAGTACTTC. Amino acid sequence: CASSLTGLQETQYF.

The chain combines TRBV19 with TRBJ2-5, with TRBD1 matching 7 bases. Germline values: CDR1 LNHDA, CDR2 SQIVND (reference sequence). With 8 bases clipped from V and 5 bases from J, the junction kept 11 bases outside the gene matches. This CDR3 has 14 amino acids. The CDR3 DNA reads TGTGCCAGTGGTAGACAGGGTTCGGAGGAGACCCAGTACTTC. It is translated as CASGRQGSEETQYF.

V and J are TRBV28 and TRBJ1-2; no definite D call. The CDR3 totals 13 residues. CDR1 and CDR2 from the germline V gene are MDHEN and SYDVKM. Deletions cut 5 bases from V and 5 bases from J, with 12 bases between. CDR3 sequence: CASSEVLLYGYTF. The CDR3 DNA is TGTGCCAGCAGTGAAGTCTTGCTATATGGCTACACCTTC.